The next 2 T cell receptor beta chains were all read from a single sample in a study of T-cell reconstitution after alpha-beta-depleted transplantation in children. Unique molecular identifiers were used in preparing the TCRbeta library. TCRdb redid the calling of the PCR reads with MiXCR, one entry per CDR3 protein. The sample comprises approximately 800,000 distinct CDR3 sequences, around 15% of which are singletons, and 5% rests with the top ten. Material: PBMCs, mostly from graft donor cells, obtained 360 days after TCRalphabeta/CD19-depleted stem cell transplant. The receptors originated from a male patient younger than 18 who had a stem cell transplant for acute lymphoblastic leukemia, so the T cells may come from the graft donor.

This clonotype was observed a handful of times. CDR3 amino acids: CAISGTRSYSRYNEQFF. The CDR3 nucleotides are TGTGCCATCAGTGGGACTAGATCATATTCACGCTACAATGAGCAGTTCTTC. The genes are TRBV10-3 and TRBJ2-1, with TRBD2 matching 7 bases. V shed 4 bases, J shed 3 bases, and the junction held 12 bases outside the gene matches. CDR3 length equals 17 residues. The germline V gene encodes CDR1 ENHRY and CDR2 SYGVKD.

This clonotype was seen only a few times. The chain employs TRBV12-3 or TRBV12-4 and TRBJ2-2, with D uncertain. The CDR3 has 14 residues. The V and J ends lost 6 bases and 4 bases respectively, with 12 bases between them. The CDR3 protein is CASSPILATGELFF. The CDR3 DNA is TGTGCCAGCAGCCCCATTTTAGCCACCGGGGAGCTGTTTTTT.